This T cell receptor (beta chain) appears in the sequencing data of a study of blood T cell repertoires in COVID-19. The overall study: Spain, Italy and the United States supplied samples that represented acute and convalescent COVID-19.

Sequencing used immunoSEQ multiplex PCR; TCRdb keeps in-frame clones, though not all of them. The sample includes around 200,000 clones, around 89% of them seen just once. Individuals drawn from 24 US areas were about 18 to 95 years old. Germline CDR1 SGHTS, CDR2 YDEGEE. Between the trimmed V and J ends, which lost 8 bases and 6 bases, there was a span of 24 bases. CDR3 length equals 15 residues. What was sequenced was PBMCs or T cells enriched from blood (not recorded which). The gene calls are TRBV5-8 and TRBJ2-7, with D maybe TRBD1 (6 bases). The clonotype comes from a woman aged 18-30 years who had recovered from COVID-19. The CDR3 nucleotides are TGTGCCAGTCGTACCGGACAGACCTTTACCTCCGAGCAGTACTTC. Its protein is CASRTGQTFTSEQYF. Combining the CDR3 with reference TRBV5-8 and TRBJ2-7 gives the whole variable domain EAGVTQSPTHLIKTRGQQATLRCSPISGHTSVYWYQQALGLGLQFLLWYDEGEERNRGNFPPRFSGRQFPNYSSELNVNALELEDSALYLCASRTGQTFTSEQYFGPGTRLTVT.